The 19 T cell receptor beta chains given below trace back to one sample, sequenced in a study of CD8 T cells in ankylosing spondylitis. Study observations and caveats: Ankylosing spondylitis blood appeared to be characterized by a TCR beta motif of eight or nine highly homologous variants.

TCRdb passed the 5' RACE reads through MiXCR, listing each CDR3 protein once. The sample consists of around 770,000 distinct CDR3 sequences, roughly 12% of them appearing once. Which antigens these TCRs recognize remains unknown. The sequencing input was blood, either unsorted or a sorted T cell fraction (not recorded which). These TCRs come from a male donor with ankylosing spondylitis.

The chain couples TRBV7-2 to TRBJ2-5; 9 nucleotides align to TRBD1. Unmatched junction bases numbered 7, after V lost 2 bases and J lost 3 bases. From germline, CDR1 is SGHTA and CDR2 FQGNSA. The CDR3 spans 16 residues. In DNA form, the CDR3 reads TGTGCCAGCAGCTTACGCGGACAGGGGTGGGAAGAGACCCAGTACTTC. Protein product: CASSLRGQGWEETQYF.

V and J are TRBV6-1 and TRBJ2-1; TRBD2 aligns across 8 bases. Germline V CDR1 and CDR2: MNHNS, SASEGT. The trim removed 6 bases at V and 7 bases at J, leaving 5 bases unmatched. The CDR3 is 13 residues long. CDR3 region: CASRGTSGNEQFF. The DNA for the CDR3 is TGTGCCAGCAGAGGGACTAGTGGGAATGAGCAGTTCTTC.

This clonotype showed up just a few times. The V call is TRBV28, the J call TRBJ1-3; no reliable D call. Germline loops: CDR1 MDHEN, CDR2 SYDVKM. V lost 2 bases and J lost 5, with 13 bases in between. This CDR3 contains 15 residues. This chain's CDR3 is CASSLQKGSRNTIYF. The CDR3 region has the DNA TGTGCCAGCAGTTTACAAAAGGGCTCGAGAAACACCATATATTTT.

This clonotype was observed a handful of times. The chain combines TRBV20-1 with TRBJ2-3, with D perhaps matching TRBD1 or TRBD2 (7 bases each). The V gene lost 3 bases and the J gene lost 5 bases, with 18 bases spanning the gap. The germline CDR1 and CDR2 sequences are DFQATT and SNEGSKA (reference sequence). The CDR3 is made up of 15 amino acids. The CDR3 DNA reads as TGCAGTGCTAGCGCTAGCGGAGGGGGCCTAGATACGCAGTATTTT. This encodes CSASASGGGLDTQYF.

This chain links TRBV4-2 with TRBJ1-2; 11 bases fit TRBD1. CDR1 LGHNA and CDR2 YNFKEQ come from the germline V gene. The CDR3 is 16 residues long. Unmatched junction bases numbered 8, after V lost 1 base and J lost 7 bases. CDR3 loop: CASSQGEDRGRGGYTF. Written as DNA, the CDR3 is TGTGCCAGCAGCCAAGGGGAGGACAGGGGGCGTGGTGGCTACACCTTC.

Written as DNA, the CDR3 is TGTGCCAACTGCCCGACAGGGCACGGAGAGACCCAGTACTTC. Translated, it gives CANCPTGHGETQYF. J is TRBJ2-5 and V is TRBV6-2 or TRBV6-3; 7 bases agree with TRBD1. Trimming cost V 10 bases and J 4 bases; bases outside gene matches: 12. The germline V gene encodes CDR1 MNHEY and CDR2 SVGEGT. This CDR3 contains 14 residues.

The table lists this clonotype with a few counts. This sequence joins TRBV6-2 or TRBV6-3 and TRBJ1-4; D is possibly TRBD1 (6 bases). The V end lost 7 bases, the J end lost 0 bases, and 15 bases lay between the germline ends. This CDR3 is built from 16 residues. Per germline, CDR1 MNHEY and CDR2 SVGEGT. CDR3 sequence (DNA): TGTGCCAGCAATAAAGACAGGCCTGCAACTAATGAAAAACTGTTTTTT. Translation: CASNKDRPATNEKLFF.

The table lists this clonotype with a few counts. This chain joins TRBV11-2 and TRBJ2-1, with TRBD2 matching over 9 bases. Germline loops: CDR1 SGHAT, CDR2 FQNNGV. CDR3 size: 18 residues. V trimming: 5 bases; J trimming: 1 base; junction bases outside the gene matches: 12. The CDR3 DNA follows: TGTGCCAGCAGCCCTATGGCGGGGGGGCCTTATTCCTACAATGAGCAGTTCTTC. It encodes CASSPMAGGPYSYNEQFF.

This chain uses TRBV6-2 or TRBV6-3 with TRBJ2-2; D is unclear. This CDR3 has 11 amino acids. The germline gives CDR1 MNHEY, CDR2 SVGEGT. The V end was cut by 10 bases, the J end by 2 bases, with 5 bases between. CDR3 DNA: TGTGCCACCTTTAACACCGGGGAGCTGTTTTTT. Protein: CATFNTGELFF.

This chain connects TRBV20-1 to TRBJ2-3; D not certain. Germline values: CDR1 DFQATT, CDR2 SNEGSKA (reference sequence). The CDR3 contains 11 residues. The V end lost 6 bases, the J end lost 6 bases, and 10 bases lay between the germline ends. The CDR3 bases are TGCAGTGCCACGGTGGTGGATACGCAGTATTTT. Residues: CSATVVDTQYF.

The rearrangement uses TRBV20-1 and TRBJ1-1; 7 bases align to TRBD1. CDR1 and CDR2 from the germline V gene are DFQATT and SNEGSKA (reference sequence). The CDR3 spans 12 residues. CDR3 sequence: CMGQYLNTEAFF. CDR3 nucleotide sequence: TGCATGGGACAGTATTTGAACACTGAAGCTTTCTTT.

The table lists this clonotype with many counts. The chain links TRBV12-3 or TRBV12-4 to TRBJ2-5; 7 nucleotides match TRBD1. The CDR3 has 13 amino acids. Trimming took 6 bases from V and 5 from J; bases not matched to a gene: 6. The CDR3 protein is CASRRGRFETQYF. CDR3 nucleotides: TGTGCCAGCAGGAGGGGGCGCTTCGAGACCCAGTACTTC.

The chain combines TRBV5-1 with TRBJ2-1; D is uncertain. The V gene's germline CDR1 is SGHRS and CDR2 YFSETQ. Trimming pared 0 bases from V and 8 bases from J, leaving 12 bases between. This CDR3 contains 14 residues. DNA for the CDR3: TGCGCCAGCAGCTTGGATCCATTTGGGGATGAGCAGTTCTTC. Protein product: CASSLDPFGDEQFF.

The V and J genes are TRBV2 and TRBJ2-7; 7 bases are shared with TRBD2. J was trimmed by 5 bases and V by 4 bases; bases with no gene match: 14. This CDR3 has 16 residues. CDR1 is SNHLY and CDR2 is FYNNEI in the germline V gene. The CDR3 DNA sequence: TGTGCCAGCAGTGTCTCCTATGCGGGAGTTCACCACGAGCAGTACTTC. As protein: CASSVSYAGVHHEQYF.

This clonotype has ten or more counts. This chain joins TRBV10-2 and TRBJ2-5; 8 bases are shared with TRBD1. Germline CDR1 reads WSHSY; CDR2 reads SAAADI. The CDR3 totals 14 residues. Trimming cost V 7 bases and J 5 bases; bases outside gene matches: 9. The CDR3 region has the DNA TGCGCCAGCACGCGCGGGGACAGGTCGGAGACCCAGTACTTC. Translated, it gives CASTRGDRSETQYF.

V and J are TRBV6-2 or TRBV6-3 and TRBJ2-1; 9 nucleotides match TRBD1. Per germline, CDR1 MNHEY and CDR2 SVGEGT. The length of the CDR3 is 17 residues. V lost 3 bases and J lost 9; bases outside the gene matches: 15. CDR3 region: CASSYHLLRQGEGEQFF. In nucleotides, the CDR3 is TGTGCCAGCAGTTATCACCTCCTGAGACAGGGGGAGGGTGAGCAGTTCTTC.

This clonotype was seen a handful of times. The chain uses TRBV4-2 and TRBJ2-7; 9 positions agree with TRBD2. Trimming took 1 base from V and 6 from J; bases not matched to a gene: 4. Germline CDR1 LGHNA, CDR2 YNFKEQ. The CDR3 consists of 14 residues. Here the CDR3 DNA reads TGTGCCAGCAGCCAAGTAGCGGGAGTGGTCGAGCAGTACTTC. Amino acids: CASSQVAGVVEQYF.

The V and J genes are TRBV27 and TRBJ1-6; D call uncertain. CDR3 length: 15 amino acids. Germline CDR1 MNHEY, CDR2 SMNVEV (reference sequence). V dropped 3 bases and J dropped 2 bases, with 8 bases sitting between them. CDR3 loop: CASSFFGTYNSPLHF. CDR3 nucleotide sequence: TGTGCCAGCAGTTTCTTTGGGACCTATAATTCACCCCTCCACTTT.

This clonotype was observed a few times. The chain joins TRBV29-1 to TRBJ1-4, with TRBD1 as a possible D gene (5 bases). Per germline, CDR1 SQVTM and CDR2 ANQGSEA. Trimming removed 4 bases at V and 5 bases at J, with 14 bases between. This CDR3 contains 14 residues. The CDR3, as DNA: TGCAGCGTTGTGGGCAGGGAAAACAATGAAAAACTGTTTTTT. Its translation is CSVVGRENNEKLFF.